This TCR beta chain was documented in a study of blood T cells in healthy people across ages. Through a sample-barcoded 5' primer and a J-beta primer mix, a second PCR was run for roughly 6 to 11 cycles. Each CDR3 protein is one row after TCRdb ran MiXCR on the 5' RACE reads. This table has 1.5 million or so distinct CDR3 sequences, about 40% appearing once. The CDR3 is 15 residues long. CDR1 and CDR2 from the germline V gene are SNHLY and FYNNEI. Germline trimming cut 3 bases from V and 5 bases from J; bases unmatched to any gene: 7. The sequencing sample was made of blood. The TCR was taken from a woman aged 18-29 years in good health. This chain joins TRBV2 and TRBJ2-5, with 9 bases fitting TRBD1. The CDR3 coding sequence is TGTGCCAGCAGTGATGGGACAGGGAACAAGGAGACCCAGTACTTC. It yields the protein CASSDGTGNKETQYF.